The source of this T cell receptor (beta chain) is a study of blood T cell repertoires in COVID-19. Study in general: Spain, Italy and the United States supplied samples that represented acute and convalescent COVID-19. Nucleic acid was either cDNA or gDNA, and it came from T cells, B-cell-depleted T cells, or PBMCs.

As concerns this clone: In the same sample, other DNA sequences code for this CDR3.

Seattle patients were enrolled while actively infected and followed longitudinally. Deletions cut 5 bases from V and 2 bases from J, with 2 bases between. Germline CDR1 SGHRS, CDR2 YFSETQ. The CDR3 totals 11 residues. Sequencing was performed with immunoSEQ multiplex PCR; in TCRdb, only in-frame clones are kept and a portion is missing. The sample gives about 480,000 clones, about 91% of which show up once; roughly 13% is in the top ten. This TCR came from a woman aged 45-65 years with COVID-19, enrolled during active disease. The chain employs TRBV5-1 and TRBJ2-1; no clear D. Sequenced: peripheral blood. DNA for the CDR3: TGCGCCAGCAGTACCTACAATGAGCAGTTCTTC. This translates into CASSTYNEQFF.